Below are 14 T cell receptor beta chains sequenced from a single sample in a study of graft-versus-host responses after intestinal transplantation. The data were produced by immunoSEQ multiplex PCR, yet TCRdb's version contains in-frame clones alone and is incomplete. Here the sample spans about 12,000 clones, about 81% being singletons. The sample was PBMCs, taken roughly 310 days after intestinal transplant. These receptors all come from a human patient who received an intestinal transplant, so some T cells may come from the graft donor.

This clone has only one observation. This sequence joins TRBV7-9 and TRBJ1-2, with D maybe TRBD1 (6 bases). Looked up from germline, CDR1 is SEHNR and CDR2 is FQNEAQ (reference sequence). The CDR3 is made up of 14 amino acids. Trimming stripped 2 bases from V and 4 bases from J, with 11 bases between. CDR3 loop: CASSLHAGVYGYTF. In DNA form, the CDR3 reads TGTGCCAGCAGCTTACACGCAGGGGTCTATGGCTACACCTTC.

V usage is TRBV6-9 and J usage is TRBJ1-5; D unresolved. In germline, CDR1 is MNHGY, CDR2 SVAAGI. The CDR3 has 13 residues. V lost 3 bases and J 4 bases, leaving 7 bases between the germline ends. The CDR3 sequence is CASSYSSNQPQHF. The DNA of the CDR3 is TGTGCCAGCAGTTACTCGTCGAATCAGCCCCAGCATTTT.

This clone was recorded a few times. The J gene is TRBJ2-7, the V gene TRBV25-1; D ambiguous. Germline loops: CDR1 MGHDK, CDR2 SYGVNS. The CDR3 covers 11 residues. V gave up 5 bases and J gave up 0 bases, with 2 bases separating them. The CDR3 loop is CASSPSYEQYF. For the CDR3, the DNA is TGTGCCAGCAGTCCCTCCTACGAGCAGTACTTC.

The rearrangement links TRBV4-2 to TRBJ1-1; TRBD1 is a possible D gene (5 bases). The CDR3 is 14 residues long. Trimming cost V 5 bases and J 0 bases, with 10 bases left between them. Looked up from germline, CDR1 is LGHNA and CDR2 is YNFKEQ. The CDR3 sequence is CASSLEGLNTEAFF. In DNA form, the CDR3 reads TGTGCCAGCAGCTTGGAGGGGTTGAACACTGAAGCTTTCTTT.

This clone was seen a handful of times. The rearrangement links TRBV10-1 to TRBJ2-3; D is ambiguous. In germline, CDR1 is WNHNN, CDR2 SYGVQD (reference sequence). The CDR3 has 14 amino acids. V was shortened by 2 bases and J by 2 bases, with 8 bases between the two germline ends. The CDR3 loop reads CASSELLYTDTQYF. CDR3 nucleotides: TGCGCCAGCAGTGAGCTTCTCTACACAGATACGCAGTATTTT.

The chain carries TRBV30 and TRBJ1-5, with TRBD1 matching over 12 bases. The CDR3 length is 14 residues. J lost 7 bases, V lost 8 bases, and 9 bases had no gene match. The germline V gene encodes CDR1 GTSNPN and CDR2 SVGIG (reference sequence). In DNA, the CDR3 is TGTGCCGGGGGGGGACAGGGGGCGGGACAGCCCCAGCATTTT. It codes for CAGGGQGAGQPQHF.

The chain uses TRBV11-2 and TRBJ2-5; D unclear. This CDR3 spans 12 amino acids. Trimming cost V 1 base and J 1 base, with 1 base left between them. The germline CDR1 and CDR2 sequences are SGHAT and FQNNGV. The CDR3 DNA is TGTGCCAGCAGCTTAGGCCAAGAGACCCAGTACTTC. Its protein is CASSLGQETQYF.

The chain couples TRBV9 to TRBJ2-1; D perhaps matches TRBD2 (5 bases). Germline values: CDR1 SGDLS, CDR2 YYNGEE. This CDR3 has 14 residues. V was pared by 4 bases and J by 6 bases, with 14 bases between. The CDR3 DNA reads TGTGCCAGCAGCCTGGAAATTAGCGCCAATGAGCAGTTCTTC. Encoded protein: CASSLEISANEQFF.

The chain links TRBV6-1 to TRBJ2-7; no reliable D call. CDR1 and CDR2 (germline): MNHNS, SASEGT. V shed 4 bases and J shed 3 bases, with 16 bases lying between them. CDR3 length: 15 amino acids. The CDR3 bases are TGTGCCAGCAGTGCTTTGGGGTCCCTGTTCTACGAGCAGTACTTC. It yields the protein CASSALGSLFYEQYF.

This rearrangement joins TRBV29-1 to TRBJ2-7; D unclear. Trimming removed 7 bases at V and 0 bases at J, with 13 bases between. This CDR3 region has 13 residues. The germline gives CDR1 SQVTM, CDR2 ANQGSEA. As DNA, the CDR3 is TGCAGCGCATACGGGCCTATCTCCTACGAGCAGTACTTC. Translated: CSAYGPISYEQYF.

The rearrangement links TRBV25-1 to TRBJ2-1, with TRBD2 matching over 9 bases. J lost 5 bases, V lost 7 bases, and 9 bases had no gene match. The germline V gene encodes CDR1 MGHDK and CDR2 SYGVNS. The CDR3 totals 15 residues. CDR3 protein: CASISSGKIDNEQFF. CDR3 sequence (DNA): TGTGCCAGCATATCTAGCGGGAAAATTGACAATGAGCAGTTCTTC.

CDR3 sequence reads: CASMTSGGYNEQFF. The CDR3 bases are TGTGCCAGCATGACTAGCGGGGGTTACAATGAGCAGTTCTTC. The chain employs TRBV27 and TRBJ2-1; 12 positions agree with TRBD2. CDR3 length: 14 amino acids. Per germline, CDR1 MNHEY and CDR2 SMNVEV (reference sequence). V was clipped by 7 bases and J by 4 bases; unmatched bases: 2.

This clone was recorded a few times. J is TRBJ2-7 and V is TRBV11-1, with 12 nucleotides matching TRBD2. V was clipped by 6 bases and J by 0 bases; unmatched bases: 3. The CDR3 covers 15 residues. Looked up from germline, CDR1 is SGHAT and CDR2 is FQDESV (reference sequence). For the CDR3, the DNA is TGTGCCAGCAGACCGACTAGCGGGAGCTCCTACGAGCAGTACTTC. As protein: CASRPTSGSSYEQYF.

On this clone: Compared with germline, one end of the junction differs, possibly owing to a read error. The genes are TRBV4-3 and TRBJ2-7; 7 positions agree with TRBD2. Germline lookup yields CDR1 LGHNA and CDR2 YSLEER. The CDR3 consists of 14 residues. The CDR3 loop is CASSQDLAGRDQSF. The CDR3 DNA reads TGCGCCAGCAGCCAAGATCTGGCAGGGAGGGATCAATCCTTC.